This paragraph covers one T cell receptor beta chain sequence. Its antigen is not known. A J-beta primer mix and a sample-barcoded 5' primer were used in a second PCR of roughly 7 to 12 cycles. TCRdb reprocessed the 5' RACE reads with MiXCR, giving one entry per CDR3 protein. The sample has roughly 1,500,000 distinct CDR3 sequences, 34% seen once. This entry belongs to a study of blood T cells in healthy people across ages. Study-wide results and limits: Diversity estimates from one million T cells were considered underestimates.

Isolating PBMCs gave at least 7 million of these cells per sample. The CDR3 runs 17 residues. The germline CDR1 and CDR2 sequences are LNHNV and YYDKDF (reference sequence). The J segment lost 4 bases and the V segment lost 2 bases, leaving 6 bases of the junction unmatched. This TCR was recovered from a woman in her 30s in good health. V and J are TRBV15 and TRBJ2-2; TRBD2 aligns across 11 bases. Sequencing input: blood. CDR3 residues: CATSRKKGLAGTGELFF. CDR3 nucleotide sequence: TGTGCCACCAGCAGAAAGAAAGGACTAGCGGGCACCGGGGAGCTGTTTTTT.